A few counts support the clone carrying this TCR beta chain. Libraries were prepared by immunoSEQ multiplex PCR; TCRdb keeps only in-frame clonotypes and omits some of them. The data hold about 120,000 clones, with about 88% observed a single time. The data were obtained in a study of blood T cell repertoires in COVID-19. The CDR3 has 11 residues. The germline CDR1 and CDR2 sequences are LGHDT and YNNKEL (reference sequence). The sample taken for sequencing was peripheral blood. The rearrangement uses TRBV3-1 (or the pseudogene TRBV3-2) and TRBJ2-5; D is perhaps TRBD1 (5 bases). The receptor comes from a woman aged 80 or over with acute or convalescent COVID-19. The CDR3 sequence: CASRKGKTQYF. In DNA, the CDR3 is TGTGCGTCGCGTAAGGGGAAGACCCAGTACTTC.